The rows below give T cell receptor beta chains drawn from one sample of a study of beta chain features in type 1 diabetes. Produced via immunoSEQ multiplex PCR; TCRdb's table is partial and in-frame only. The data show roughly 450,000 clones, approximately 15% seen once. Sequencing was done on a sample of naive CD4+ T cells from blood. The receptors originated from a man aged 25 to 40 in good health. CDR3s include the opening cysteine and the closing phenylalanine or tryptophan. Each record gives: J gene, clone size, V gene, D gene, CDR3 protein, CDR3 DNA. The D gene is left open where the match is weak. Clone size is not always given. Where it is, it says once, few, many or a class for expanded clones.

TRBJ1-1,few,TRBV30,.,CAWSVRGDTEAFF,TGTGCCTGGAGTGTACGGGGGGACACTGAAGCTTTCTTT
TRBJ1-5,.,TRBV18,.,CASSPGVQDRGNQPQHF,TGTGCCAGCTCACCAGGGGTGCAGGACCGAGGCAATCAGCCCCAGCATTTT
TRBJ2-1,.,TRBV18,.,CASSPIPGLATENEQFF,TGTGCCAGCTCACCTATCCCAGGACTGGCTACAGAGAATGAGCAGTTCTTC
TRBJ2-4,few,TRBV27,.,CASKLPGLAKNIQYF,TGTGCCAGCAAGTTACCGGGACTAGCCAAAAACATTCAGTACTTC
TRBJ2-1,few,TRBV9,TRBD1,CASSVGLHELRDSEQFF,TGTGCCAGCAGCGTAGGTCTCCACGAACTCCGGGACAGTGAGCAGTTCTTC
TRBJ2-1,.,TRBV7-3,.,CASRSDSIASEQFF,TGTGCCAGCCGCTCGGATTCAATAGCGTCTGAGCAGTTCTTC
TRBJ2-4,.,TRBV7-2,TRBD2,CASSLRTSGRRAKNIQYF,TGTGCCAGCAGCTTAAGGACTAGCGGGAGGAGGGCCAAAAACATTCAGTACTTC
TRBJ2-1,.,TRBV2,.,CASSEWQIYNEQFF,TGTGCCAGCAGTGAATGGCAGATCTACAATGAGCAGTTCTTC
TRBJ1-2,.,TRBV6-6,.,CASSPRGDHGYTF,TGTGCCAGCAGCCCGCGGGGGGATCATGGCTACACCTTC
TRBJ2-7,few,TRBV11-2,.,CASSLPNGGILSYEQYF,TGTGCCAGCAGCTTACCCAATGGAGGGATACTCTCCTACGAGCAGTACTTC
TRBJ1-5,.,TRBV18,.,CASSRAGPGNQPQHF,TGTGCCAGCTCCAGGGCAGGGCCGGGCAATCAGCCCCAGCATTTT
TRBJ2-3,.,TRBV4-3,.,CASSQDLVVQYF,TGCGCCAGCAGCCAAGATTTGGTCGTGCAGTATTTT
TRBJ2-1,.,TRBV7-2,.,CASSLFPGSEQFF,TGTGCCAGCAGCTTATTTCCCGGGTCTGAGCAGTTCTTC
TRBJ2-5,few,TRBV25-1,TRBD1,CASGLTGALREQYF,TGTGCCAGCGGCCTGACAGGGGCTTTACGGGAGCAGTACTTC
TRBJ1-2,.,TRBV6-5,.,CASSARIGVFDGYTF,TGTGCCAGCAGTGCCCGGATTGGGGTTTTCGATGGCTACACCTTC
TRBJ1-1,few,TRBV4-2,TRBD1,CASSQVSAGGTTEAFF,TGTGCCAGCAGCCAAGTCTCGGCAGGGGGGACGACTGAAGCTTTCTTT
TRBJ2-1,.,TRBV9,.,CASSVASSSGNEQFF,TGTGCCAGCAGCGTAGCGTCTTCTTCGGGCAATGAGCAGTTCTTC
TRBJ1-2,.,TRBV29-1,TRBD1,CSVGADRGIGAGGYTF,TGCAGCGTTGGAGCCGACAGGGGAATAGGCGCAGGCGGCTACACCTTC
TRBJ1-1,.,TRBV30,TRBD1,CAWRPGQGFTEAFF,TGTGCCTGGAGACCGGGACAGGGTTTTACTGAAGCTTTCTTT
TRBJ2-3,.,TRBV7-3,.,CASSFLPTGTDTQYF,TGTGCCAGCAGCTTCCTCCCAACGGGCACAGATACGCAGTATTTT
TRBJ2-1,few,TRBV5-4,.,CASSLGQMYNEQFF,TGTGCCAGCAGCTTGGGACAGATGTACAATGAGCAGTTCTTC
TRBJ2-4,.,TRBV2,.,CASSEERLAKNIQYF,TGTGCCAGCAGTGAGGAAAGGTTAGCCAAAAACATTCAGTACTTC
TRBJ2-7,few,TRBV11-2,.,CASSLAVSAPYEQYF,TGTGCCAGCAGCTTAGCGGTGTCAGCTCCCTACGAGCAGTACTTC
TRBJ2-7,.,TRBV27,TRBD1,CASKRRDRLYEQYF,TGTGCCAGCAAACGAAGGGACAGGTTATACGAGCAGTACTTC
TRBJ2-1,few,TRBV4-1,TRBD1,CASSQASVDRVLRNEQFF,TGCGCCAGCAGCCAAGCTTCAGTGGACAGGGTCCTTCGCAATGAGCAGTTCTTC
TRBJ2-3,.,TRBV10-3,.,CAIKRGTNTDTQYF,TGTGCCATCAAGCGCGGGACAAACACAGATACGCAGTATTTT
TRBJ2-7,.,TRBV7-2,TRBD1,CASSLYGQGALYEQYF,TGTGCCAGCAGCTTGTACGGACAGGGAGCCCTCTACGAGCAGTACTTC
TRBJ2-5,few,TRBV5-4,TRBD1,CASSLSDRGSGETQYF,TGTGCCAGCAGCTTATCAGACAGGGGTAGTGGCGAGACCCAGTACTTC
TRBJ2-3,.,TRBV10-3,.,CAIKPDQADTQYF,TGTGCCATCAAACCAGATCAGGCGGATACGCAGTATTTT